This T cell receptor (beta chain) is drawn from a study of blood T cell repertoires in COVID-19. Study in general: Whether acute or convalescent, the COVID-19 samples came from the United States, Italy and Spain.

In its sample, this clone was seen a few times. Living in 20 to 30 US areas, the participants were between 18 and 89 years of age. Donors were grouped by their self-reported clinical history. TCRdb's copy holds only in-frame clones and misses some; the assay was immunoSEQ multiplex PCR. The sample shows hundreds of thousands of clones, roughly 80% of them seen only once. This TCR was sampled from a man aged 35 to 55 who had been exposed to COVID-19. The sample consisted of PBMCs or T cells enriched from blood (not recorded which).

The CDR3 loop is CASSPGYLLADEQFF. DNA for the CDR3: TGCGCCAGCAGCCCGGGGTACCTTCTAGCGGATGAGCAGTTCTTC. V gene TRBV5-1 combines with J gene TRBJ2-1, with 7 nucleotides matching TRBD2. The CDR3 has 15 amino acids. The V and J ends lost 4 bases and 8 bases, in that order; junction bases with no gene match: 12. Germline V gene data show CDR1 as SGHRS and CDR2 as YFSETQ. The full variable domain, its missing parts supplied by reference TRBV5-1 and TRBJ2-1, is KAGVTQTPRYLIKTRGQQVTLSCSPISGHRSVSWYQQTPGQGLQFLFEYFSETQRNKGNFPGRFSGRQFSNSRSEMNVSTLELGDSALYLCASSPGYLLADEQFFGPGTRLTVL.